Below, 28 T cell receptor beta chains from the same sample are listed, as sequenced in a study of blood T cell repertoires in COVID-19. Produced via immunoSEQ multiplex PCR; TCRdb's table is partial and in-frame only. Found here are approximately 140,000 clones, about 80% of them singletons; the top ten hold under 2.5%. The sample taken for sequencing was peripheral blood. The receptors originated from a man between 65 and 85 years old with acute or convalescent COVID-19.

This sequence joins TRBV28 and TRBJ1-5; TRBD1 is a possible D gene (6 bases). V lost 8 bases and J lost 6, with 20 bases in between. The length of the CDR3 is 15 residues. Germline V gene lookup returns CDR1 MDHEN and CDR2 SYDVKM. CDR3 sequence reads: CASRIQGSKSQPQHF. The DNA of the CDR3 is TGTGCCAGCCGGATACAGGGTTCCAAAAGTCAGCCCCAGCATTTT.

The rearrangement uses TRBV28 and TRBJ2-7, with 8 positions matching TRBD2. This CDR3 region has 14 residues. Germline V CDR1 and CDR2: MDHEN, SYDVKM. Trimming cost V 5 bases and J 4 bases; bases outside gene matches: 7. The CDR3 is CASSRGGRLYEQYF. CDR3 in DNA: TGTGCCAGCAGTCGGGGCGGGAGGTTGTACGAGCAGTACTTC.

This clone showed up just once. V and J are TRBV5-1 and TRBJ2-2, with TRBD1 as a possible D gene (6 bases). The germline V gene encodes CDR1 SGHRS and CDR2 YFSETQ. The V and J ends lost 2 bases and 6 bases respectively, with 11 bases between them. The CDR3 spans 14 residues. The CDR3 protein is CASSLQGNPGELFF. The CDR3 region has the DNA TGCGCCAGCAGCTTACAGGGTAATCCCGGGGAGCTGTTTTTT.

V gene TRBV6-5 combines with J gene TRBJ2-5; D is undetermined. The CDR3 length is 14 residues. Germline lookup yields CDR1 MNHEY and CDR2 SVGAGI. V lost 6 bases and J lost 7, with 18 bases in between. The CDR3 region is CASSSEVFIATQYF. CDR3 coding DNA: TGTGCCAGCAGCAGTGAAGTTTTCATAGCGACCCAGTACTTC.

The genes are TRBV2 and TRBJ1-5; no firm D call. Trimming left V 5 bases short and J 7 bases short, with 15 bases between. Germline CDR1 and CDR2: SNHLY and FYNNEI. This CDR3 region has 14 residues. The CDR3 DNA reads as TGTGCCAGCAGTAGCGACGATCCCCTCCAGCCCCAGCATTTT. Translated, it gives CASSSDDPLQPQHF.

The CDR3 bases are TGCGCCAGCAGCTCCGCGGGACAGGGGGCTTATGGCTACACCTTC. Protein sequence: CASSSAGQGAYGYTF. The rearrangement links TRBV5-1 to TRBJ1-2; 12 nucleotides align to TRBD1. Per the germline V gene, CDR1 is SGHRS and CDR2 is YFSETQ. With 3 bases clipped from V and 5 bases from J, the junction kept 5 bases outside the gene matches. The CDR3 has 15 amino acids. Based on the CDR3 plus reference TRBV5-1 and TRBJ1-2, the full variable domain is KAGVTQTPRYLIKTRGQQVTLSCSPISGHRSVSWYQQTPGQGLQFLFEYFSETQRNKGNFPGRFSGRQFSNSRSEMNVSTLELGDSALYLCASSSAGQGAYGYTFGSGTRLTVV.

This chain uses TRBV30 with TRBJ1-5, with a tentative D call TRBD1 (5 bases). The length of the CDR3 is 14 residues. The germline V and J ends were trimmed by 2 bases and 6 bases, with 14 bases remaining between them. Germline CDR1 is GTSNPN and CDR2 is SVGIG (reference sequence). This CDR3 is CAWSTGGDGQPQHF. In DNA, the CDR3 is TGTGCCTGGAGTACTGGGGGGGATGGTCAGCCCCAGCATTTT.

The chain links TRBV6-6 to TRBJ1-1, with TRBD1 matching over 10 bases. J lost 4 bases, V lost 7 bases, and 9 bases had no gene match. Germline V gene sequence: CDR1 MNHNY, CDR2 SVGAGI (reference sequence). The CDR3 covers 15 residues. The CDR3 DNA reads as TGTGCCAGCACCTATGGGACAGGGGCGGGCACTGAAGCTTTCTTT. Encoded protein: CASTYGTGAGTEAFF.

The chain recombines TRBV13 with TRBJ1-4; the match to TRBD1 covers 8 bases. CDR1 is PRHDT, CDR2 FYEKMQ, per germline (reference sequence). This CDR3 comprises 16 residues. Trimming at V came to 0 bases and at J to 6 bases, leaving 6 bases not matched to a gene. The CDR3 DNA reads TGTGCCAGCAGCTTAGGGTCCACGACAGGGGATGAAAAACTGTTTTTT. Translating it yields CASSLGSTTGDEKLFF.

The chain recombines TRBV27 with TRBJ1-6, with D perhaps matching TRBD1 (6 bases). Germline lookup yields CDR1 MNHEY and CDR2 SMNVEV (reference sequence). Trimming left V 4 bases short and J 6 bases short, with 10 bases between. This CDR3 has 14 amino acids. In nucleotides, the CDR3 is TGTGCCAGCAGTTCCGGACAGATTAATTCACCCCTCCACTTT. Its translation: CASSSGQINSPLHF.

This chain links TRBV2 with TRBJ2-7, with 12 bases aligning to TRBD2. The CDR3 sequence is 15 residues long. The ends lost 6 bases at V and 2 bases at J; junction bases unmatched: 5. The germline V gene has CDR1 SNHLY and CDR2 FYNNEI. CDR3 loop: CASSLLAGGTYEQYF. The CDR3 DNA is TGTGCCAGCAGCCTGCTAGCGGGGGGGACCTACGAGCAGTACTTC. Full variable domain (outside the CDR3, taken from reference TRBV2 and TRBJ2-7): EPEVTQTPSHQVTQMGQEVILRCVPISNHLYFYWYRQILGQKVEFLVSFYNNEISEKSEIFDDQFSVERPDGSNFTLKIRSTKLEDSAMYFCASSLLAGGTYEQYFGPGTRLTVT.

The CDR3 region has the DNA TGTGCCAGCAGTTTGCAACAGGGTGTATATAATGAGCAGTTCTTC. It encodes CASSLQQGVYNEQFF. The rearrangement joins TRBV27 to TRBJ2-1, with D possibly matching TRBD1 (6 bases). CDR3 length: 15 residues. CDR1 is MNHEY and CDR2 is SMNVEV in the germline V gene (reference sequence). Trimming pared 3 bases from V and 7 bases from J, leaving 16 bases between.

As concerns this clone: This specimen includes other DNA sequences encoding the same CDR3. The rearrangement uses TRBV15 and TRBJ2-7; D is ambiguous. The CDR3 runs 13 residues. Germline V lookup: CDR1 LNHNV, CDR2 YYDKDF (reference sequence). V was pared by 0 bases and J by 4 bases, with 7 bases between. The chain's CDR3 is CATSRDRGYEQYF. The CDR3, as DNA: TGTGCCACCAGCAGAGATCGCGGTTACGAGCAGTACTTC.

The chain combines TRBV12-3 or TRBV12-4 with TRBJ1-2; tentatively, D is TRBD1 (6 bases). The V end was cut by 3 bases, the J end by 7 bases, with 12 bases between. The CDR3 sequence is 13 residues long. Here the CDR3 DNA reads TGTGCCAGCAGTTTTTTTACAGGGACTGGCTACACCTTC. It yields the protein CASSFFTGTGYTF.

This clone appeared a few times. As DNA, the CDR3 is TGTGCCAGCAGTTCTCTTTGGGGCGGGAGGTCGGGCAATGAGCAGTTCTTC. It is translated as CASSSLWGGRSGNEQFF. The chain is built from TRBV28 and TRBJ2-1; 8 bases align to TRBD2. The junction had 14 bases not matched to a gene; V was cut back by 4 bases and J by 6 bases. CDR1 is MDHEN and CDR2 is SYDVKM in the germline V gene. The CDR3 runs 17 residues.

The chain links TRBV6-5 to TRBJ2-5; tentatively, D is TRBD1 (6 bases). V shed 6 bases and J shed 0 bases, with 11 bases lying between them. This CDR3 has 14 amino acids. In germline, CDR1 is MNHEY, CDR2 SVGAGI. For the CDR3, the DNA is TGTGCCAGCAGCCCCCGGACAGACCAAGAGACCCAGTACTTC. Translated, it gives CASSPRTDQETQYF.

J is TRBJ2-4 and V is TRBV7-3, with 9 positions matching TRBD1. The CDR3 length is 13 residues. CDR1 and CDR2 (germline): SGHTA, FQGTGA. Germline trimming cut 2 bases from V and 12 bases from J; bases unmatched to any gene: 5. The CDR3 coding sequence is TGTGCCAGCAGCTTATCGGGACAGGGCCCTCAGTACTTC. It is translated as CASSLSGQGPQYF.

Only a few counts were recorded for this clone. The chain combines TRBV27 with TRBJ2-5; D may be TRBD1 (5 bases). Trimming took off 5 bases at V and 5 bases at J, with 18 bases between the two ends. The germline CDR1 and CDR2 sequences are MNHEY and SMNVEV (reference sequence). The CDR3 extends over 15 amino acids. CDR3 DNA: TGTGCCAGCAGTCTAGGGGCCTCCCTGGGGGAGACCCAGTACTTC. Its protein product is CASSLGASLGETQYF.

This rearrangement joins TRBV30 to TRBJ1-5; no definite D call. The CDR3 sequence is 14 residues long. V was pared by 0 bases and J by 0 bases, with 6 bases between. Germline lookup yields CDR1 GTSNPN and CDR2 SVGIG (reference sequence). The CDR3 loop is CAWSVSVSNQPQHF. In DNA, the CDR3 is TGTGCCTGGAGTGTATCGGTTAGCAATCAGCCCCAGCATTTT.

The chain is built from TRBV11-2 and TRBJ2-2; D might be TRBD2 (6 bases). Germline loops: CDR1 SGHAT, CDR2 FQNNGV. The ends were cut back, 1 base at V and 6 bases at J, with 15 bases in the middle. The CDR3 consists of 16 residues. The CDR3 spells CASSLGRTSRAGELFF. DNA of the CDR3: TGTGCCAGCAGCTTAGGCCGAACTAGCCGGGCCGGGGAGCTGTTTTTT.

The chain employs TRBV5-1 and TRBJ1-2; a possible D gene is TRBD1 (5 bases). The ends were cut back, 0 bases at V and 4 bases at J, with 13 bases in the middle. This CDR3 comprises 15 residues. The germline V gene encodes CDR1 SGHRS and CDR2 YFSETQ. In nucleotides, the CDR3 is TGCGCCAGCAGCTTGGCCGATCCGGGGGGCTATGGCTACACCTTC. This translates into CASSLADPGGYGYTF.

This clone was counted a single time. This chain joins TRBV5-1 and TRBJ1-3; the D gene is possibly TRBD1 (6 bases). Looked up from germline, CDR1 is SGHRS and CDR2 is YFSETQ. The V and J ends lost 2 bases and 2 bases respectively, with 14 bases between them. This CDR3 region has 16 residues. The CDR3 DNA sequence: TGCGCCAGCAGCTTAGACAGGCCCGGAACTGGAAACACCATATATTTT. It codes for CASSLDRPGTGNTIYF.

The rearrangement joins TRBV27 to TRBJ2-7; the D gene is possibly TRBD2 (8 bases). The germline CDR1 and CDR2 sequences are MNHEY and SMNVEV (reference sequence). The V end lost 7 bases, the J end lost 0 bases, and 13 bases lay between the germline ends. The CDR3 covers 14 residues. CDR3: CASTGRGPSYEQYF. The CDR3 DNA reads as TGTGCCAGCACCGGGAGGGGGCCCTCCTACGAGCAGTACTTC.

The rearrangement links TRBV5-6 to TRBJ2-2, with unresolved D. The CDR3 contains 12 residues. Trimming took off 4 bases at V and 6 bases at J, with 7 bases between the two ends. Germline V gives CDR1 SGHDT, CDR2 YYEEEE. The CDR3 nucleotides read TGTGCCAGCAGCATCGAGTCCGGGGAGCTGTTTTTT. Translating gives CASSIESGELFF.

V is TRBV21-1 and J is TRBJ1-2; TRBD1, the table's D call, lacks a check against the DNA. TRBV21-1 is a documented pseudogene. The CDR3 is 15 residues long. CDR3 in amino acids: CASSKHRDRVYGYTF. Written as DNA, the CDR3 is TGTGCCAGCAGCAAACACCGGGACAGGGTTTACGGCTACACCTTC.

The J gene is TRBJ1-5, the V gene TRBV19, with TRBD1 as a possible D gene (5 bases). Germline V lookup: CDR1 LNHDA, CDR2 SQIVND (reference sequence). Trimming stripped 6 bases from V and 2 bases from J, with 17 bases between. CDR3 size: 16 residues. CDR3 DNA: TGTGCCAGTAGCCCTCAAGTTGGAGGGGGCAATCAGCCCCAGCATTTT. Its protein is CASSPQVGGGNQPQHF.

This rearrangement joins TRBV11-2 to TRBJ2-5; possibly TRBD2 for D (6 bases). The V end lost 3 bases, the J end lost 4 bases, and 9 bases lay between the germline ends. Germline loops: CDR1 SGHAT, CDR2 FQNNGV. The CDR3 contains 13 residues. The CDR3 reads CASSLFGGETQYF. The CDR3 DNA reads TGTGCCAGCAGCTTGTTCGGGGGAGAGACCCAGTACTTC.

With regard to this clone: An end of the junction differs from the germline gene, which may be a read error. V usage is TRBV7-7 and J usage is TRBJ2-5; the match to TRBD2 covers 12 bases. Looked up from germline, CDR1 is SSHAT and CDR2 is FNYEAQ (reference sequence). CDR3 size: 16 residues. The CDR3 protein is CASSLISSGRAETQYF. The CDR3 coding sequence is TGTGCTAGCAGCTTAATCTCTAGCGGGAGGGCAGAGACCCAGTACTTC.